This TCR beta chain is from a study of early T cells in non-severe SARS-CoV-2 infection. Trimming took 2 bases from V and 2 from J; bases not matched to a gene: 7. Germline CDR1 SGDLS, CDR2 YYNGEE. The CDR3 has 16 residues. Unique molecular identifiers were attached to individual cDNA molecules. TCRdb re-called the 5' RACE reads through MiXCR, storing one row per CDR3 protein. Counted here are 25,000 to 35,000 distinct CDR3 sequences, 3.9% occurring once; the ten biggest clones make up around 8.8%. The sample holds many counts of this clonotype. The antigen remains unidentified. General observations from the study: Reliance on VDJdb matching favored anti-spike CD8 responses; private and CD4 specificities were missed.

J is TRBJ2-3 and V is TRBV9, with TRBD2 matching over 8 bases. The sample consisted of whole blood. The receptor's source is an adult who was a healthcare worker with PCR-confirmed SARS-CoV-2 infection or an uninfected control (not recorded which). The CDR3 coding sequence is TGTGCCAGCAGCGTCAACTGGCGGGGGGTCACAGATACGCAGTATTTT. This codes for CASSVNWRGVTDTQYF.